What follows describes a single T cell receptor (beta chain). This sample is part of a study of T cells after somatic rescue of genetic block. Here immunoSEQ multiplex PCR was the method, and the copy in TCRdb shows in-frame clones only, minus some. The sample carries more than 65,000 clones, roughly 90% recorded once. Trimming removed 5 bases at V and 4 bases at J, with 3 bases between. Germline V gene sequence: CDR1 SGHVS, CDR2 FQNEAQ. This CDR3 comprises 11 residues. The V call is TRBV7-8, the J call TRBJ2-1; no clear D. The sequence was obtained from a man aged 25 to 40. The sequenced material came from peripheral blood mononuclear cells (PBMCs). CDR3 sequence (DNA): TGTGCCAGCAGCCCGTACAATGAGCAGTTCTTC. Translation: CASSPYNEQFF.